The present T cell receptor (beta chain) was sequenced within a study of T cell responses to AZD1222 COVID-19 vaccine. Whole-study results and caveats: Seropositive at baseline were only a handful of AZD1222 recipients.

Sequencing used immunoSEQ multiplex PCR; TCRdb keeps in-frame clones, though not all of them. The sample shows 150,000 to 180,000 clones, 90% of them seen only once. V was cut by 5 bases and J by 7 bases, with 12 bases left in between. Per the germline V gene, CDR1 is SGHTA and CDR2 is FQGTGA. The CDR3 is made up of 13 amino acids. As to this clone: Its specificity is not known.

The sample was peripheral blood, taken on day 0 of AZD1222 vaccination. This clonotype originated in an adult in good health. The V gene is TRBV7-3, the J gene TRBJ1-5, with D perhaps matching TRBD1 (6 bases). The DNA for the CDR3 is TGTGCCAGCAGCCTCTATGGGGGCCAGCCCCAGCATTTT. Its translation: CASSLYGGQPQHF.